These T cell receptor beta chains were read from a single sample in a study of cytomegalovirus exposure and HLA in healthy donors. Sequencing was performed with immunoSEQ multiplex PCR; in TCRdb, only in-frame clones are kept and a portion is missing. The data contain around 61,000 clones, around 85% of them singletons. The sample taken for sequencing was PBMCs. The receptors stem from a man aged 40-50 years in good health and CMV-seronegative. Both conserved end residues are part of each CDR3. D genes are given only for firm matches. Not every row has a clone size; where given, it reads once, few, many or a size class.

D	V	J	size	DNA	CDR3
-	TRBV7-8	TRBJ2-1	-	TGTGCCAGCAGCGGGGGCGGGGGTTACGTGAATGAGCAGTTCTTC	CASSGGGGYVNEQFF
-	TRBV2	TRBJ1-6	-	TGTGCCAGCAGGGGCACGGGGGGCGTGGGTTCACCCCTCCACTTT	CASRGTGGVGSPLHF
TRBD2	TRBV7-9	TRBJ2-5	-	TGTGCCAGCAGTACCCGCCGCGGGGGGGCCGGAGAGACCCAGTACTTC	CASSTRRGGAGETQYF
TRBD1	TRBV19	TRBJ1-2	-	TGTGCCAGTAGTATGGGACAGTACTATGGCTACACCTTC	CASSMGQYYGYTF
-	TRBV7-9	TRBJ1-3	-	TGTGCCAGCAGCTTAGGAATGGGTGTCGGAGTATTGAACACCATATATTTT	CASSLGMGVGVLNTIYF
-	TRBV2	TRBJ2-3	-	TGTGCCAGCAGTGAAGACTCGCACTCAGATACGCAGTATTTT	CASSEDSHSDTQYF
TRBD1	TRBV28	TRBJ1-2	-	TGTGCCAGCAGTCAACTCGGATCCGGGACAGGGGATTCACGGGGCTACACCTTC	CASSQLGSGTGDSRGYTF
TRBD1	TRBV29-1	TRBJ1-5	-	TGCAGCGTTGCACAGGGGGATCAGCCCCAGCATTTT	CSVAQGDQPQHF
TRBD2	TRBV4-1	TRBJ2-1	-	TGCGCCAGCAGCCAAGAAACTAGCGGGGGCTACAATGAGCAGTTCTTC	CASSQETSGGYNEQFF
-	TRBV9	TRBJ2-1	-	TGTGCCAGCAGCGGACAGGGAAGAAGGGGAGGCAATGAGCAGTTCTTC	CASSGQGRRGGNEQFF
TRBD1	TRBV28	TRBJ2-2	-	TGTGCCAGCAGTGCCGGGGACAGGGGTCCCGGGGAGCTGTTTTTT	CASSAGDRGPGELFF
TRBD1	TRBV19	TRBJ1-1	-	TGTGCCAGTAGTACCCGACAGGGTCCCATGAACACTGAAGCTTTCTTT	CASSTRQGPMNTEAFF
-	TRBV30	TRBJ1-3	-	TGTGCCTGGCAACAGCCTTCTGGAAACACCATATATTTT	CAWQQPSGNTIYF
-	TRBV6-1	TRBJ1-5	-	TGTGCCAGCAGTGCCGTACTACAACCCAATCAGCCCCAGCATTTT	CASSAVLQPNQPQHF
-	TRBV28	TRBJ1-4	-	TGTGCCAGCAGCCGCGGGGGCTCTGATGAAAAACTGTTTTTT	CASSRGGSDEKLFF
TRBD1	TRBV6-4	TRBJ2-1	-	TGTGCCAGCAGTTCCGGGACAGGGGGCACGGATGAGCAGTTCTTC	CASSSGTGGTDEQFF
TRBD2	TRBV11-3	TRBJ2-7	-	TGTGCCAGCAGCTTAATGCCCTCCCGACTAGCGGGGAACTACGAGCAGTACTTC	CASSLMPSRLAGNYEQYF
-	TRBV19	TRBJ1-2	-	TGTGCCAGTAGCCCAAACTCCGGGACTAACTATGGCTACACCTTC	CASSPNSGTNYGYTF
TRBD1	TRBV11-1	TRBJ1-2	-	TGTGCCAGCAGCCGTTCCGCTGACAGGGAATTCTATGGCTACACCTTC	CASSRSADREFYGYTF
-	TRBV9	TRBJ2-1	-	TGTGCCAGCAGCGTAGGCGGCAGGGACAATGAGCAGTTCTTC	CASSVGGRDNEQFF
TRBD1	TRBV4-3	TRBJ1-1	-	TGCGCCAGCAGCCAAGATCTTAGGGGGCAACGGTTGAACACTGAAGCTTTCTTT	CASSQDLRGQRLNTEAFF
TRBD1	TRBV4-1	TRBJ1-2	-	TGCGCCAGCAGCCAAGAATCGACTCAGGGGGCGCGTGGCTACACCTTC	CASSQESTQGARGYTF
TRBD2	TRBV19	TRBJ2-1	-	TGTGCCAGTAGTATAGGGGCTAGCGGGGGGGTGCCGATCTACAATGAGCAGTTCTTC	CASSIGASGGVPIYNEQFF
-	TRBV14	TRBJ1-1	-	TGTGCCAGCGCGTCGGGGGGCGCGTTCACTGAAGCTTTCTTT	CASASGGAFTEAFF
-	TRBV6-1	TRBJ1-2	-	TGTGCCAGCAGTGATATAAGCTCTCGTGGCTACACCTTC	CASSDISSRGYTF
TRBD2	TRBV5-1	TRBJ2-1	-	TGCGCCAGCAGCTTGTTACTAGCGGGGGATATCGGCAATGAGCAGTTCTTC	CASSLLLAGDIGNEQFF
TRBD1	TRBV14	TRBJ1-6	-	TGTGCCAGCAGCCCAGCTACAGGGGTCTATAATTCACCCCTCCACTTT	CASSPATGVYNSPLHF
TRBD1	TRBV7-2	TRBJ1-3	-	TGTGCCAGCAGCTTAGGACAGGGCCACTCTGGAAACACCATATATTTT	CASSLGQGHSGNTIYF
TRBD1	TRBV4-3	TRBJ1-6	-	TGCGCCAGCAGCCTACACAAGACAGGGGATTCACCCCTCCACTTT	CASSLHKTGDSPLHF
-	TRBV6-6	TRBJ2-3	-	TGTGCCAGCAGTACGACTACCCCAGATACGCAGTATTTT	CASSTTTPDTQYF
TRBD1	TRBV5-4	TRBJ2-5	-	TGTGCCAGCAGCTTGGCCCGGGACAGGGGTTCAGAGACCCAGTACTTC	CASSLARDRGSETQYF
-	TRBV5-8	TRBJ1-2	-	TGTGCCAGCAGCTTAAGGACTGTAGCTCTCTATGGCTACACCTTC	CASSLRTVALYGYTF
TRBD1	TRBV6-5	TRBJ2-3	-	TGTGCCAGCAGTACCGGGACAGGGAGCGCAGATACGCAGTATTTT	CASSTGTGSADTQYF
-	TRBV29-1	TRBJ2-3	-	TGCAGCGTTGACCGTCGAGATACGCAGTATTTT	CSVDRRDTQYF
TRBD2	TRBV10-3	TRBJ2-1	-	TGTGCCATCAGTGAGCGGGGGGGCTCCTACAATGAGCAGTTCTTC	CAISERGGSYNEQFF
-	TRBV19	TRBJ2-5	-	TGTGCCAGTAGTCATCGAATGACAGGACAAGAGACCCAGTACTTC	CASSHRMTGQETQYF
-	TRBV30	TRBJ1-2	-	TGTGCCTGGAGCCCTACAGGACCTAACTATGGCTACACCTTC	CAWSPTGPNYGYTF
TRBD1	TRBV5-1	TRBJ2-5	-	TGCGCCAGCAGCCCGCGGACAGGTGAAACCCAAGAGACCCAGTACTTC	CASSPRTGETQETQYF
TRBD2	TRBV5-1	TRBJ2-5	-	TGCGCCAGCAGTATAGCGGGGGGGCGTCAAGAGACCCAGTACTTC	CASSIAGGRQETQYF
-	TRBV9	TRBJ2-1	-	TGTGCCAGCAGCGTAGCTGGCAGCAATGAGCAGTTCTTC	CASSVAGSNEQFF
TRBD2	TRBV11-2	TRBJ2-1	few	TGTGCCAGCAGCTCCGGACTAGCGGGGACGGATGAGCAGTTCTTC	CASSSGLAGTDEQFF
-	TRBV6-5	TRBJ2-1	-	TGTGCCGCGGGAAACAGGGGCAATGAGCAGTTCTTC	CAAGNRGNEQFF
TRBD1	TRBV4-2	TRBJ1-2	-	TGTGCCAGCAGCCAGAGGAAGGACAGGGGTCGGTATGGCTACACCTTC	CASSQRKDRGRYGYTF
-	TRBV4-1	TRBJ2-1	-	TGCGCCAGCAGCCAAGAAATTAATAGCTCCAATATGTTCTTC	CASSQEINSSNMFF
-	TRBV7-6	TRBJ2-7	-	TGTGCCAGCAGCCGTACCGAGTCCGCCCCATACGAGCAGTACTTC	CASSRTESAPYEQYF
-	TRBV29-1	TRBJ1-2	-	TGCAGCTCCGGAGGAGACTATGGCTACACCTTC	CSSGGDYGYTF
-	TRBV6-1	TRBJ1-5	-	TGTGCCAGCCGGGGGGGAGATCAGCCCCAGCATTTT	CASRGGDQPQHF
-	TRBV10-3	TRBJ2-2	-	TGTGCCATCGAGCGGAGTTCGAAGGGGACTCCGAACACCGGGGAGCTGTTTTTT	CAIERSSKGTPNTGELFF
-	TRBV6-1	TRBJ1-3	-	TGTGCCAGCAGTGCCTCTCAGGGGCAGTTCCGAAACACCATATATTTT	CASSASQGQFRNTIYF
-	TRBV5-1	TRBJ2-7	-	TGCGCCAGCAGCTTAGCGGGCGGCTCCTACGAGCAGTACTTC	CASSLAGGSYEQYF
TRBD1	TRBV5-4	TRBJ2-2	-	TGTGCCAGCAGCCGGCAGGACAGGGCGAACACCGGGGAGCTGTTTTTT	CASSRQDRANTGELFF
TRBD1	TRBV13	TRBJ2-5	-	TGTGCCAGCAGCTTACAGTGGGACAGTTCCCAAGAGACCCAGTACTTC	CASSLQWDSSQETQYF
-	TRBV6-6	TRBJ2-3	-	TGTGCCAGCAGCCACACAGATACGCAGTATTTT	CASSHTDTQYF
TRBD1	TRBV4-3	TRBJ1-2	few	TGCGCCAGCAGCCCCGGACAGGCCTATGGCTACACCTTC	CASSPGQAYGYTF
-	TRBV5-1	TRBJ2-1	-	TGCGCCAGCAGCCGCCCGGGAGAGAATGAGCAGTTCTTC	CASSRPGENEQFF